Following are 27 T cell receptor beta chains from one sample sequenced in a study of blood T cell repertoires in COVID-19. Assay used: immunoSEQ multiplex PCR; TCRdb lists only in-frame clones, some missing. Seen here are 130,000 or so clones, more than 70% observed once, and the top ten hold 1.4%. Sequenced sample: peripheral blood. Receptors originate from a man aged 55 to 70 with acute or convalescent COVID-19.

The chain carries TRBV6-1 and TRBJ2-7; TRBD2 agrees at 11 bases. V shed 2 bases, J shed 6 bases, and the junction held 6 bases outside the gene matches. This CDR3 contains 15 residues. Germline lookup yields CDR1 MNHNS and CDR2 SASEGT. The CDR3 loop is CASSELVAGGSEQYF. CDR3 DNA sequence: TGTGCCAGCAGTGAACTTGTAGCGGGGGGGTCCGAGCAGTACTTC.

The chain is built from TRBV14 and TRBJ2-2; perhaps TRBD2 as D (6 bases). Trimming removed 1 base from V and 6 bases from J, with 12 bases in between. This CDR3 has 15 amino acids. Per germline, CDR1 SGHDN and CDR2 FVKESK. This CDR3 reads CASSQVGGNPGELFF. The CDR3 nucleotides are TGTGCCAGCAGCCAAGTGGGCGGGAATCCCGGGGAGCTGTTTTTT.

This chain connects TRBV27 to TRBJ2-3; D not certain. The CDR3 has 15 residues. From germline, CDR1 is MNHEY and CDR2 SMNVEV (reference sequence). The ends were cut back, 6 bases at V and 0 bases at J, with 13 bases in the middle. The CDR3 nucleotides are TGTGCCAGCAGATATATGCACGGTAGCACAGATACGCAGTATTTT. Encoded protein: CASRYMHGSTDTQYF.

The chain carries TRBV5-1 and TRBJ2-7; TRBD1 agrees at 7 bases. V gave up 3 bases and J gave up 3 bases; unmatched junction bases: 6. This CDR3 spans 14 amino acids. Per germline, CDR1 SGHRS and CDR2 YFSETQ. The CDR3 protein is CASSSGTVDYEQYF. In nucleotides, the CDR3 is TGCGCCAGCAGCTCTGGGACAGTAGACTACGAGCAGTACTTC.

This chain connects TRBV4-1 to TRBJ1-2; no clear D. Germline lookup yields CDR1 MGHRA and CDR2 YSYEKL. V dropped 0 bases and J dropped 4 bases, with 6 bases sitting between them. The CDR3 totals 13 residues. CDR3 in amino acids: CASSQEQIYGYTF. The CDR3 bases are TGCGCCAGCAGCCAAGAACAGATCTATGGCTACACCTTC.

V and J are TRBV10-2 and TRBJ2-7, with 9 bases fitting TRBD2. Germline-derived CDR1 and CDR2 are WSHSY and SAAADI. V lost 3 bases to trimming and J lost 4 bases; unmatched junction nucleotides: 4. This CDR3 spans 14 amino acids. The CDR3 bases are TGCGCCAGCAGTGATCGCGCGGGGGGGTACGAGCAGTACTTC. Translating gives CASSDRAGGYEQYF.

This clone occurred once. As DNA, the CDR3 is TGCGCCAGCAGCTTGGCCGGGAGAGATAATTCACCCCTCCACTTT. This gives the protein CASSLAGRDNSPLHF. This sequence joins TRBV5-1 and TRBJ1-6; no clear D gene. Germline V CDR1 and CDR2: SGHRS, YFSETQ. Trimming stripped 0 bases from V and 5 bases from J, with 9 bases between. This CDR3 comprises 15 residues.

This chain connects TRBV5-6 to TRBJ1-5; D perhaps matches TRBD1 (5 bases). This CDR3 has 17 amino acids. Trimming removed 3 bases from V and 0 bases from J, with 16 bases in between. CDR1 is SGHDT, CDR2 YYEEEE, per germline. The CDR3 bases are TGTGCCAGCAGCTCCTCGGACATCGGGTATAGCAATCAGCCCCAGCATTTT. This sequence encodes CASSSSDIGYSNQPQHF.

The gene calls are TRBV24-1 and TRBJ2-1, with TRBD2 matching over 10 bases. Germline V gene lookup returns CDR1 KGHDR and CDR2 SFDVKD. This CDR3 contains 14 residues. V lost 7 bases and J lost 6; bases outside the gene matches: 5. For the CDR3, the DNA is TGTGCCACCAGAGCGGGAGGGCCTTCCAATGAGCAGTTCTTC. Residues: CATRAGGPSNEQFF.

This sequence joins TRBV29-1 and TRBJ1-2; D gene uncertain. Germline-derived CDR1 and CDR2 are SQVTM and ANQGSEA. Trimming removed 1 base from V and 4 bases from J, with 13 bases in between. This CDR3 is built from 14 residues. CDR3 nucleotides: TGCAGCGTTGAAGCGATCGGGGAAACCTATGGCTACACCTTC. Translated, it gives CSVEAIGETYGYTF. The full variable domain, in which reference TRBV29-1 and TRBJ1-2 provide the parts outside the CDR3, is SAVISQKPSRDICQRGTSLTIQCQVDSQVTMMFWYRQQPGQSLTLIATANQGSEATYESGFVIDKFPISRPNLTFSTLTVSNMSPEDSSIYLCSVEAIGETYGYTFGSGTRLTVV.

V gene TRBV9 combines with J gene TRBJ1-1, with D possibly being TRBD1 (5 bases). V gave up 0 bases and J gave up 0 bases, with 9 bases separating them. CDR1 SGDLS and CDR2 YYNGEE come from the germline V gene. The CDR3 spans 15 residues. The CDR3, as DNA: TGTGCCAGCAGCGTAGACGGACACATGAACACTGAAGCTTTCTTT. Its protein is CASSVDGHMNTEAFF.

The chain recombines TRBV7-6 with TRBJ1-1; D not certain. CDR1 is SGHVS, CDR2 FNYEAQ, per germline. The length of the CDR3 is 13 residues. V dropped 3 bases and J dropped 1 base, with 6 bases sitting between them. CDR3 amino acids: CASSFSANTEAFF. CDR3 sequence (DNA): TGTGCCAGCAGCTTTAGCGCGAACACTGAAGCTTTCTTT. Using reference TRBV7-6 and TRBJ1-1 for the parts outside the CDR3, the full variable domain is GAGVSQSPRYKVTKRGQDVALRCDPISGHVSLYWYRQALGQGPEFLTYFNYEAQQDKSGLPNDRFSAERPEGSISTLTIQRTEQRDSAMYRCASSFSANTEAFFGQGTRLTVV.

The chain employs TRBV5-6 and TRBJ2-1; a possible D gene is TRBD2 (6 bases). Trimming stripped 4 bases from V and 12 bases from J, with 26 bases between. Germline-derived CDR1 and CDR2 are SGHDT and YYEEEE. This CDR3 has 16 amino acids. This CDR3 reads CASSPTAAGKTLGQFF. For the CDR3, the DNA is TGTGCCAGCAGCCCGACCGCTGCGGGAAAAACCCTGGGGCAGTTCTTC.

The DNA for the CDR3 is TGCGCCAGCAGCTTGAGTTCCGGGACCTACGAGCAGTACTTC. Translation gives CASSLSSGTYEQYF. This sequence joins TRBV5-1 and TRBJ2-7; D might be TRBD2 (5 bases). Germline-derived CDR1 and CDR2 are SGHRS and YFSETQ. The V end was cut by 1 base, the J end by 2 bases, with 10 bases between. CDR3 length: 14 amino acids.

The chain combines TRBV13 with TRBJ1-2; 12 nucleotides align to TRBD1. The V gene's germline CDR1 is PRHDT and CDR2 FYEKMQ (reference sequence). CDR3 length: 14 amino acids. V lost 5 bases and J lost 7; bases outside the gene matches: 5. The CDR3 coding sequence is TGTGCCAGCAGCCAGGGACAGGGGGCGGGTGGCTACACCTTC. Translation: CASSQGQGAGGYTF.

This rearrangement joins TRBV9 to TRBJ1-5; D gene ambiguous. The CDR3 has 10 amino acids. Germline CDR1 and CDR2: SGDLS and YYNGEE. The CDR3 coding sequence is TGTGTCCCCACTAATCAGCCCCAGCATTTT. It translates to CVPTNQPQHF.

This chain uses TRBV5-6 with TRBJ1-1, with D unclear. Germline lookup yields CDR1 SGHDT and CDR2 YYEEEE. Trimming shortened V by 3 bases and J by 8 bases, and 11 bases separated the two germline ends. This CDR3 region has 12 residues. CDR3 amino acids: CASSSWQSEAFF. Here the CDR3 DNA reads TGTGCCAGCAGCTCATGGCAATCCGAAGCTTTCTTT. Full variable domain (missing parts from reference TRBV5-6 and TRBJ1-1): DAGVTQSPTHLIKTRGQQVTLRCSPKSGHDTVSWYQQALGQGPQFIFQYYEEEERQRGNFPDRFSGHQFPNYSSELNVNALLLGDSALYLCASSSWQSEAFFGQGTRLTVV.

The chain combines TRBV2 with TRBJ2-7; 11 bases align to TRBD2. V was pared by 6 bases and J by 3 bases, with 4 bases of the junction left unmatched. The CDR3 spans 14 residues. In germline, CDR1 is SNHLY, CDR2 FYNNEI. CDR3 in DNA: TGTGCCAGCAGCTCGGGGACTAGCGGCTACGAGCAGTACTTC. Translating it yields CASSSGTSGYEQYF.

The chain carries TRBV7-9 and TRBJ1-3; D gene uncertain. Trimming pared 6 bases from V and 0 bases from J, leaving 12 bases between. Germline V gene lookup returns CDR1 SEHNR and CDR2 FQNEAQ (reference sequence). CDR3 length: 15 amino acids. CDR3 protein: CASRLDATSGNTIYF. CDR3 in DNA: TGTGCCAGCAGACTAGACGCGACCTCTGGAAACACCATATATTTT.

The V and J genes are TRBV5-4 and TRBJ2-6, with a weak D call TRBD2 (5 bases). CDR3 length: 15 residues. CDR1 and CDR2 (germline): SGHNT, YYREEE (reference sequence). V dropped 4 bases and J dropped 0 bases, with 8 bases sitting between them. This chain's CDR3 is CASSTSPSGANVLTF. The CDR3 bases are TGTGCCAGCAGCACTAGTCCCTCTGGGGCCAACGTCCTGACTTTC.

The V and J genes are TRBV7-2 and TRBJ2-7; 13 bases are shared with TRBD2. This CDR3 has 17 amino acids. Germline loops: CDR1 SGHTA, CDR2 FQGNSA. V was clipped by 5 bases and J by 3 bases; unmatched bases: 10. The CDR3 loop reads CASSPQRLAGGLYEQYF. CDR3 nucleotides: TGTGCCAGCAGCCCACAGAGACTAGCGGGAGGCCTCTACGAGCAGTACTTC.

The CDR3 DNA sequence: TGTGCCAGTACCGGGGGGTTGGGCAAAAACATTCAGTACTTC. Residues: CASTGGLGKNIQYF. V usage is TRBV19 and J usage is TRBJ2-4; 7 bases agree with TRBD2. Germline trimming cut 7 bases from V and 3 bases from J; bases unmatched to any gene: 6. This CDR3 has 14 residues. Germline-derived CDR1 and CDR2 are LNHDA and SQIVND (reference sequence).

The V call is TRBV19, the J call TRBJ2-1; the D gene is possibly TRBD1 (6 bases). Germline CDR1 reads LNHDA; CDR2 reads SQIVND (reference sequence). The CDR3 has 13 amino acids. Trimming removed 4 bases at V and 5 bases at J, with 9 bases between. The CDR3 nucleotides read TGTGCCAGTAGTAAAGGACAGAACAATGAGCAGTTCTTC. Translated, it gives CASSKGQNNEQFF.

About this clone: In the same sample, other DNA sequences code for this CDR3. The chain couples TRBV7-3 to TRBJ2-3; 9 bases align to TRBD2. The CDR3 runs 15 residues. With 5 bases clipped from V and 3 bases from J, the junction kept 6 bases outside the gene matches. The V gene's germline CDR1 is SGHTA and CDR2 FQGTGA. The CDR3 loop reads CASSQAGGLTDTQYF. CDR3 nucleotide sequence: TGTGCCAGCAGCCAGGCGGGGGGGCTGACAGATACGCAGTATTTT.

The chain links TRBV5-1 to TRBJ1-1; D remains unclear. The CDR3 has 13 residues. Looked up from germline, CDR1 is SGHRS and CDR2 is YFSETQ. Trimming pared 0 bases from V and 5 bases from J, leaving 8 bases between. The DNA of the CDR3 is TGCGCCAGCAGCTTGGCAGTGAGGACTGAAGCTTTCTTT. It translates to CASSLAVRTEAFF. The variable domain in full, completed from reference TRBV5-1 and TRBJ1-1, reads KAGVTQTPRYLIKTRGQQVTLSCSPISGHRSVSWYQQTPGQGLQFLFEYFSETQRNKGNFPGRFSGRQFSNSRSEMNVSTLELGDSALYLCASSLAVRTEAFFGQGTRLTVV.

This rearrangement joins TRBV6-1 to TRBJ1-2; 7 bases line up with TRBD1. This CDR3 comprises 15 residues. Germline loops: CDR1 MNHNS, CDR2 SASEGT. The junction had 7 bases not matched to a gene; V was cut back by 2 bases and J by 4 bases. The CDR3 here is CASSEIWDSRYGYTF. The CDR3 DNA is TGTGCCAGCAGTGAAATTTGGGACAGCCGCTATGGCTACACCTTC.

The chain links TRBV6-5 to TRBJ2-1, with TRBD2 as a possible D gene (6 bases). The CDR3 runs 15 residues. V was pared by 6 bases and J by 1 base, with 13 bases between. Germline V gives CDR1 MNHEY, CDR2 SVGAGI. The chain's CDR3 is CASSRSGVSYNEQFF. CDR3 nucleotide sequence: TGTGCCAGCAGCCGATCGGGGGTTTCCTACAATGAGCAGTTCTTC.